Detailed here is one TCR beta chain. This clone's antigen is unknown. Base quality data are lacking; no much larger clone is found one base away. The data belong to a study of cytomegalovirus exposure and HLA in healthy donors (TCRdb year 2017). Looking at the study overall: An earlier analysis of roughly 500 of the donors reported 250 to 300 Gb of sequence data and more than 90 million unique TCR beta sequences from some 180 million T cells. Using immunosequencing, the study profiled T cell repertoires from approximately 700 subjects and related those repertoires to cytomegalovirus serostatus. About 300 gigabases of sequencing data and some 85 million unique TCR sequences were included in an early release covering 550 to 650 HLA-typed donors. The study was designed to test whether signatures of past pathogen exposure could be identified by cataloging public T cell receptors. HLA typing covered class I and class II loci at four-digit resolution. Four or five DR-DQ haplotypes were handled as single units for association and clustering because linkage in the cohort was strong. To decide whether each TCR beta V gene segment behaved as functional or pseudogenic, an earlier analysis of approximately 590 of the donors relied on high-throughput TCR beta sequencing. Rather than using new phenotypic data, the later analysis identified candidate immune exposures from TCR beta sequences and from how often those sequences occurred across donors. Every discovery cohort repertoire had been produced on one sequencing platform. Of the roughly 410 genotyped donors, 81% were placed in the genetic ancestry cluster associated with self-reported Caucasian donors. Genome-wide SNP genotypes for about 55% of the roughly 670 donors were used in a later genetic analysis, which treated that subset as a discovery cohort. On average, around 240,000 unique TCR beta nucleotide sequences were sequenced per donor among 398 genotyped donors of the cohort, with approximately 18% of those sequences being non-productive. Typing coverage varied by locus: roughly 620-640 donors for A, B, C, DRB1 and DQB1; under 550 for DQA1; more than 600 for DPA1; 400 to 480 for DPB1. A later analysis re-analyzed previously published TCR beta repertoires from 666 donors and added high-resolution HLA genotyping to study TCR occurrence patterns. High-throughput TCR immunosequencing, statistical association of individual TCRs with disease status, and machine learning were combined to predict cytomegalovirus infection status. In addition to the first cohort of approximately 650 subjects, a separate validation cohort of around 110 different subjects was used. Alongside the repertoire data, information on donor age, sex, ethnicity and CMV serostatus was compiled. Study-wide conclusions, independent of this receptor: In vitro tests confirmed that three of the cytomegalovirus-associated TCR beta chains recognize cytomegalovirus antigens. Around 16 rarely observed V segments, including chromosome 9 orphons, were excluded from the earlier analysis of a few hundred of the donors because counts were too low. The only immune exposure information available for the cohort was CMV serostatus. HLA typing was unavailable for some donors at each locus, so association tests used only the typed subset. A later analysis found that HLA-associated TCR beta chains were more clonally expanded and had lower generation probabilities than equally common non-associated chains. A further reported finding was that TCR beta sequences accurately predicted the HLA-A and HLA-B alleles for most subjects in the first cohort. A later analysis found that most CMV-associated TCR beta chains appeared HLA-restricted, with HLA associations seemingly driven largely by CMV exposure. The cohort was sequenced for TCR beta chains only, and without alpha or paired-chain data the features that could be detected were limited. According to the authors, the approach could potentially be generalized to other disease states and immunological phenotypes. Linkage disequilibrium might explain the correlated functional status among segregating V segments, but an unknown experimental factor could not be ruled out. According to a later genetic analysis, donors in an Asian-associated ancestry cluster had fewer N-insertions in productive TCRs than the approximately 670-donor mean. According to a later analysis, parvovirus B19, influenza, CMV and Epstein-Barr virus appeared linked to several top co-occurrence clusters. A group of highly shared sequence variants was considered likely to be a technical artifact of the sequencing pipeline. The study listed 150 to 200 TCR beta chains as associated with cytomegalovirus. Assigning TCR associations to individual alleles was difficult when HLA alleles, especially DR and DQ, strongly co-occurred. In a later analysis, TCR association rates were found to vary across HLA loci, with the most associated TCRs seen for DRB1 alleles and the fewest for HLA-C alleles. V-gene and J-gene trimming of TCR beta chains was associated with a missense DCLRE1C variant in a later genetic analysis, and the association was replicated in an independent cohort. Most TCR sequences were observed very rarely across donors, whereas some public TCRs were present in many individuals. A later analysis associated 16,951 TCR beta sequences with specific HLA alleles at a false discovery rate of 0.05. Some IMGT-functional V segments, including TRBV6-2 and TRBV6-3, could not be told apart with the 87-base-pair reads, so those segments were excluded. Cytomegalovirus status was reported to be diagnosed by the classifier with high specificity and sensitivity in both the original and validation cohorts. Sequencing depth was assumed to be roughly uniform across donors in the presence/absence analyses, though that assumption may not hold. Broadly in line with IMGT annotations, most TCR beta V segments showed up in productive rearrangements about 87% or about 30% of the time in an earlier analysis of approximately 640 of the donors.

A distance of 9 bases separates the germline ends of V and J, which lose 4 bases and 0 bases respectively. The CDR3 sequence holds 14 residues, the cysteine and phenylalanine included. Only CDR3 DNA is held: 42 bases, read in frame from base 1. Sequences MNHNY (CDR1) and SVGAGI (CDR2) are obtained from the germline V gene (reference sequence). In total, about 650 healthy bone marrow donors made up the cohort. All cohort members were sampled while nominally healthy, although unrecorded immune exposures were likely present. The donor tested CMV seropositive and was one of the 289 seropositive cohort members. A peripheral blood sample was provided by each donor, and peripheral blood mononuclear cells were used for TCR beta sequencing. The Qiagen DNeasy Blood Extraction Kit was used to extract genomic DNA from the blood cell samples. Library preparation employed the immunoSEQ multiplex PCR assay. For the multiplex PCR, a mixture combining 60 forward primers for TCR Vbeta segments and 13 reverse primers for TCR Jbeta segments was used. The CDR3 region of rearranged TCR beta genes was amplified from genomic DNA with a multiplex PCR assay. On the Illumina HiSeq System, the amplified TCR beta libraries were sequenced as 87-base-pair reads. On the study's bioinformatics: A later analysis counted some 74 million unique TCR beta chains across the roughly 700 repertoires, and some 12 million of these chains were shared by at least two donors. A nearest-neighbor algorithm error-corrected the raw reads and collapsed the reads into unique sequences, merging closely related sequences to remove PCR and sequencing errors. CDR3 sequences were aligned to IMGT reference sequences to assign V, D and J gene segments. For a sequence to be retained, a match of at least six nucleotides was required to both a V gene segment and a J gene segment. Rearrangements were called productive when the CDR3 lacked stop codons and stayed in frame with V and J; all others were non-productive. CDR3 was defined according to IMGT convention as the region running from the second conserved V-encoded cysteine to the conserved J-encoded phenylalanine. The earlier analysis of some 550 of the donors excluded any sequence lacking an unambiguous match to a single V gene segment. An earlier analysis of about 590 of the donors classified V segments as functional when productive rearrangements were above 56.7% and as segregating when the standard deviation between donors was above 5%. A statistical classification framework was built for diagnosing cytomegalovirus status from the catalog of TCR beta chain sequences. In a later analysis, V and J genes were assigned by comparing TCR nucleotide sequences against IMGT/GENE-DB human TR gene sequences. The TCRdist pipeline was used in a later analysis to assign CDR3 sequences and most-parsimonious VDJ recombination scenarios. In a later analysis, every TCR beta chain was defined by the combination of its CDR3 amino acid sequence and its V-gene family, and reads without a unique V-gene family were dropped. As a way to deal with suspected cross-contamination and a sequencing artifact, a later analysis dropped roughly 600 nucleotide sequences that were highly shared and had low generation probability. A later analysis calculated a clonal expansion index for each public chain from normalized within-repertoire ranks of inferred template counts. A later analysis computed generation probabilities with a VDJ recombination model fitted to out-of-frame rearrangements, and checked the results against IGoR. A later analysis scored TCR-TCR, TCR-HLA and TCR-CMV co-occurrence with hypergeometric tests, applying a repertoire-size bias correction to TCR pairs. To estimate false discovery rates, a later analysis permuted the HLA or CMV assignments 20 times. A later analysis grouped co-occurring TCRs with DBSCAN, adding TCRdist sequence similarity when clustering within HLA-allele-positive subsets. Co-occurrence clustering excluded repertoires with fewer than 30,000 or more than 120,000 public chains, plus five with anomalous nucleotide sharing. Not all clones reach the TCRdb copy of this immuneACCESS table, which keeps in-frame sequences only. Checked studies attribute under half of the gap to unresolved V genes and leave the rest unexplained. Clone size and V and J calls were adopted from that table, with D and trimming inferred from the DNA. The sample table holds 100,000 to 150,000 clones, of which around three quarters were seen once. 13% of the sample lies in the top ten.

The sequenced sample consisted of PBMCs. This clonotype originated in an older woman in good health and CMV-seropositive. This chain is built from TRBV6-6 and TRBJ1-1; too little of a D gene remains to name it. The CDR3 corresponds to CASSSAMMNTEAFF. In nucleotides, the sequence is TGTGCCAGCAGTTCCGCGATGATGAACACTGAAGCTTTCTTT.